Below are 15 T cell receptor beta chains sequenced from a single sample in a study of OX40 agonist ivuxolimab in advanced cancers. The protocol was immunoSEQ multiplex PCR, while the TCRdb copy is restricted to in-frame clones and leaves out a portion. The sample yields 98,000 or so clones, roughly nine tenths seen once. This material consisted of CD4+ or CD8+ T cells sorted from blood, taken in a trial of the OX40 agonist ivuxolimab. Receptor source: an adult with an advanced solid tumor such as melanoma, head and neck, liver or kidney cancer.

The chain links TRBV30 to TRBJ2-7, with a weak D call TRBD2 (6 bases). CDR1 and CDR2 (germline): GTSNPN, SVGIG (reference sequence). The length of the CDR3 is 14 residues. V was cut by 3 bases and J by 0 bases, with 12 bases left in between. CDR3: CAWSPGESSYEQYF. CDR3 sequence (DNA): TGTGCCTGGAGCCCGGGAGAAAGCTCCTACGAGCAGTACTTC.

V is TRBV18 and J is TRBJ2-7; 7 positions agree with TRBD2. CDR3 length: 17 residues. Germline V gives CDR1 KGHSH, CDR2 LQKENI. J was trimmed by 6 bases and V by 5 bases; bases with no gene match: 19. In DNA form, the CDR3 reads TGTGCCAGCTCATCACGTTCCGTCCGGGACTACCCCGTCGAGCAGTACTTC. Residues: CASSSRSVRDYPVEQYF.

The V call is TRBV7-2, the J call TRBJ1-2; D gene ambiguous. Trimming removed 4 bases at V and 2 bases at J, with 8 bases between. Germline-derived CDR1 and CDR2 are SGHTA and FQGNSA. The CDR3 is 13 amino acids. The DNA of the CDR3 is TGTGCCAGCAGCTCGTCCCCCAACTATGGCTACACCTTC. Encoded protein: CASSSSPNYGYTF.

Of note for this clone: Other DNA variants within this sample encode the same CDR3. This rearrangement joins TRBV7-2 to TRBJ1-5; TRBD1 agrees at 7 bases. The CDR3 sequence is 14 residues long. The junction had 5 bases not matched to a gene; V was cut back by 3 bases and J by 6 bases. Germline V gives CDR1 SGHTA, CDR2 FQGNSA. In DNA, the CDR3 is TGTGCCAGCAGCTTGTCAGGGGGGGGTCAGCCCCAGCATTTT. It specifies CASSLSGGGQPQHF.

The rearrangement joins TRBV19 to TRBJ1-1; TRBD1 agrees at 8 bases. The CDR3 extends over 14 amino acids. Unmatched junction bases numbered 10, after V lost 6 bases and J lost 7 bases. Germline V gives CDR1 LNHDA, CDR2 SQIVND (reference sequence). The CDR3 DNA follows: TGTGCCAGTAGACCCTCGGACAGGGACATTGAAGCTTTCTTT. The encoded protein is CASRPSDRDIEAFF.

The gene calls are TRBV6-5 and TRBJ1-2, with D perhaps TRBD1 (5 bases). The germline gives CDR1 MNHEY, CDR2 SVGAGI. The CDR3 has 15 residues. V dropped 1 base and J dropped 7 bases, with 16 bases sitting between them. The chain's CDR3 is CASSYWEEGKAGYTF. Written as DNA, the CDR3 is TGTGCCAGCAGTTACTGGGAAGAGGGGAAGGCTGGCTACACCTTC.

The chain has TRBV10-3 and TRBJ2-5; no clear D gene. CDR3 length: 15 residues. Germline V gives CDR1 ENHRY, CDR2 SYGVKD. Trimming left V 0 bases short and J 2 bases short, with 10 bases between. In DNA form, the CDR3 reads TGTGCCATCAGTGAGTCGCCTGCTAAGCAAGAGACCCAGTACTTC. Translation: CAISESPAKQETQYF.

This clone was seen only once. The chain carries TRBV7-9 and TRBJ1-1; D is unresolved. CDR3 length: 14 residues. From germline, CDR1 is SEHNR and CDR2 FQNEAQ (reference sequence). Trimming shortened V by 0 bases and J by 1 base, and 6 bases separated the two germline ends. The CDR3 DNA reads as TGTGCCAGCAGCTTAGCGGGAACGAACACTGAAGCTTTCTTT. Its protein product is CASSLAGTNTEAFF.

This sequence joins TRBV4-3 and TRBJ2-1; 11 positions match TRBD1. The V gene end was trimmed by 0 bases and the J gene end by 4 bases; junction bases not matched to a gene: 5. Germline lookup yields CDR1 LGHNA and CDR2 YSLEER. The CDR3 covers 17 residues. DNA for the CDR3: TGCGCCAGCAGCCAAGAAACGGACAGGGGGCTATACAATGAGCAGTTCTTC. Translation gives CASSQETDRGLYNEQFF.

This clone has more than one count but fewer than ten. The chain carries TRBV6-6 and TRBJ1-5; D not certain. Germline CDR1 reads MNHNY; CDR2 reads SVGAGI (reference sequence). The CDR3 is 13 residues long. V was cut by 4 bases and J by 5 bases, with 9 bases left in between. The CDR3 DNA reads TGTGCCAGCAGTTCCGGGAGGGATCAGCCCCAGCATTTT. The encoded protein is CASSSGRDQPQHF.

For this clone: The junction differs from germline at one of its ends, possibly a read error. The rearrangement links TRBV27 to TRBJ1-2; a weak D match, TRBD1 (5 bases). CDR1 is MNHEY, CDR2 SMNVEV, per germline (reference sequence). CDR3 length: 14 amino acids. The CDR3 loop reads CASSLGGQGYRYTF. CDR3 in DNA: TGTGCCAGCAGTTTAGGGGGTCAAGGCTATCGCTACACCTTC.

To note about this clone: Other DNA sequences in this sample translate to the same CDR3. The chain is built from TRBV5-1 and TRBJ1-2; 8 positions agree with TRBD1. The V gene's germline CDR1 is SGHRS and CDR2 YFSETQ. The junction had 5 bases not matched to a gene; V was cut back by 0 bases and J by 4 bases. The CDR3 consists of 15 residues. The CDR3 here is CASSLADREPYGYTF. Written as DNA, the CDR3 is TGCGCCAGCAGCTTGGCGGACAGGGAACCCTATGGCTACACCTTC.

The chain joins TRBV5-6 to TRBJ1-2; no clear D gene. This CDR3 has 15 residues. Trimming took off 4 bases at V and 1 base at J, with 14 bases between the two ends. CDR1 is SGHDT, CDR2 YYEEEE, per germline. CDR3 DNA sequence: TGTGCCAGCAGCCTCCTGGATGGCCTTAACTATGGCTACACCTTC. Translating gives CASSLLDGLNYGYTF.

The genes are TRBV5-1 and TRBJ2-7; D is undetermined. The V end lost 4 bases, the J end lost 1 base, and 15 bases lay between the germline ends. The CDR3 has 15 residues. CDR1 and CDR2 (germline): SGHRS, YFSETQ. This CDR3 reads CASSNSGGVSYEQYF. DNA for the CDR3: TGCGCCAGCAGCAATTCGGGCGGAGTATCCTACGAGCAGTACTTC.

This clone was seen a single time. This chain links TRBV18 with TRBJ2-3; either TRBD1 or TRBD2 may supply D (5 bases each). Germline V gives CDR1 KGHSH, CDR2 LQKENI. V lost 6 bases and J 0 bases, leaving 13 bases between the germline ends. This CDR3 is built from 15 residues. DNA for the CDR3: TGTGCCAGCTCCTCCCGGGGCGAGAGCACAGATACGCAGTATTTT. It codes for CASSSRGESTDTQYF. The variable domain in full, completed from reference TRBV18 and TRBJ2-3, reads NAGVMQNPRHLVRRRGQEARLRCSPMKGHSHVYWYRQLPEEGLKFMVYLQKENIIDESGMPKERFSAEFPKEGPSILRIQQVVRGDSAAYFCASSSRGESTDTQYFGPGTRLTVL.